This T cell receptor (beta chain) was found in a study of T-cell reconstitution after alpha-beta-depleted transplantation in children. CDR1 is SGHTA, CDR2 FQGTGA, per germline. V was shortened by 0 bases and J by 2 bases, with 8 bases between the two germline ends. The CDR3 is 15 amino acids. This sample's TCRbeta library carried unique molecular identifier barcodes. TCRdb passed the PCR reads through MiXCR, listing each CDR3 protein once. The table records around 600,000 distinct CDR3 sequences, more than 20% of them present only once. The chain links TRBV7-3 to TRBJ1-3; D ambiguous. This receptor was identified in a boy in the first two years of life who had a stem cell transplant for acute myeloid leukemia, so the T cells may come from the graft donor. The input for sequencing was PBMCs, mostly from graft donor cells, taken 360 days after TCRalphabeta/CD19-depleted stem cell transplant. CDR3 nucleotides: TGTGCCAGCAGCTTAACGTCGGGAGCTGGAAACACCATATATTTT. It is translated as CASSLTSGAGNTIYF.